This T cell receptor beta chain comes out of a study of cytomegalovirus exposure and HLA in healthy donors. Whole-study results and caveats: The CMV antigen specificity of three CMV-associated chains was confirmed through in vitro analysis. Among TCR beta chains, those listed as cytomegalovirus-associated numbered roughly 150. In a later analysis, V- and J-gene trimming of beta chains associated with a DCLRE1C missense variant, replicated independently.

V gave up 1 base and J gave up 6 bases, with 12 bases separating them. This CDR3 has 14 amino acids. The germline gives CDR1 SGHTA, CDR2 FQGNSA. The PCR employed 60 Vbeta primers together with 13 Jbeta primers. Assay: immunoSEQ multiplex PCR; the TCRdb copy retains only in-frame clones and omits some. The sample shows over 150,000 clones, over 80% of them seen only once. About this clone: Antigen specificity is unknown.

This rearrangement joins TRBV7-2 to TRBJ2-5; tentative D call: TRBD2 (7 bases). The specimen sequenced was PBMCs. This clonotype was obtained from a human donor in good health. CDR3 amino acids: CASSLEGGLKTQYF. The CDR3 nucleotides read TGTGCCAGCAGCTTAGAGGGGGGGCTGAAGACCCAGTACTTC.